Below, one T cell receptor (beta chain) is given with its context. The CDR3 extends over 15 amino acids. Germline V gene data show CDR1 as MDHEN and CDR2 as SYDVKM. V dropped 8 bases and J dropped 5; count of bases not matched to a gene: 12. Profiled with immunoSEQ multiplex PCR; TCRdb holds only in-frame clones, not every one. The sample consists of more than 55,000 clones, 80% to 90% of them appearing once. This sample was included in a study of cytomegalovirus exposure and HLA in healthy donors. Source material: PBMCs. The sequence was obtained from a woman aged 18-29 years in good health and CMV-seronegative. The V and J genes are TRBV28 and TRBJ2-1; 7 bases line up with TRBD2. The CDR3 sequence: CASRVGGSSDNEQFF. Written as DNA, the CDR3 is TGTGCCAGCCGTGTGGGCGGGAGCTCGGACAATGAGCAGTTCTTC.